One sample yielded the 21 T cell receptor beta chains listed below, sequenced in a study of T cells in Graves' hyperthyroidism and ophthalmopathy. Amplification of TCR beta CDR3 regions used RNA as the template. The HTBI primer set was used in a first-round RT-PCR of the TCR CDR3. TCRdb re-analysed the multiplex PCR reads in MiXCR, keeping a single row per CDR3 protein. The table records hundreds of thousands of distinct CDR3 sequences, approximately 25% of them present only once. Specimen: blood. Receptors were obtained from a young woman with Graves' ophthalmopathy.

This clonotype was recorded many times. V and J are TRBV5-1 and TRBJ1-2; 8 nucleotides match TRBD1. Looked up from germline, CDR1 is SGHRS and CDR2 is YFSETQ. The junction had 5 bases not matched to a gene; V was cut back by 4 bases and J by 6 bases. The length of the CDR3 is 13 residues. In DNA, the CDR3 is TGCGCCAGCAGCCGACAGGGGACGGATGGCTACACCTTC. Amino acids: CASSRQGTDGYTF.

V and J are TRBV29-1 and TRBJ2-4; no firm D call. Trimming removed 3 bases at V and 0 bases at J, with 6 bases between. CDR3 length: 13 residues. Looked up from germline, CDR1 is SQVTM and CDR2 is ANQGSEA. CDR3 bases: TGCAGCGTTGATAGACTAGCCAAAAACATTCAGTACTTC. Translating it yields CSVDRLAKNIQYF.

This clonotype was seen at least ten times. The gene calls are TRBV10-3 and TRBJ1-6; D perhaps matches TRBD1 (6 bases). This CDR3 is built from 14 residues. Germline V gene lookup returns CDR1 ENHRY and CDR2 SYGVKD. The ends were cut back, 3 bases at V and 10 bases at J, with 13 bases in the middle. The CDR3: CAISESQGRSPLHF. The DNA for the CDR3 is TGTGCCATCAGTGAATCTCAGGGGAGATCACCCCTCCACTTT.

In its sample, this clonotype was seen once. The rearrangement uses TRBV30 and TRBJ1-1; possibly TRBD1 for D (6 bases). The CDR3 is 14 amino acids. V lost 4 bases and J lost 3, with 15 bases in between. Germline values: CDR1 GTSNPN, CDR2 SVGIG (reference sequence). CDR3 sequence (DNA): TGTGCCTGGAAAAGACAGGTGAGAGACACTGAAGCTTTCTTT. Amino acids: CAWKRQVRDTEAFF.

This clonotype was seen repeatedly, ten times or more. V is TRBV6-1 and J is TRBJ2-7; 9 bases line up with TRBD1. This CDR3 is built from 14 residues. The germline CDR1 and CDR2 sequences are MNHNS and SASEGT. J gave up 4 bases and V 6 bases, and 7 bases lay outside the gene matches. The CDR3 loop is CASSDPGTGYEQYF. CDR3 DNA sequence: TGTGCCAGCAGCGACCCCGGGACAGGGTACGAGCAGTACTTC.

At least ten counts were recorded for this clonotype. The chain couples TRBV20-1 to TRBJ1-1; D is unclear. Trimming removed 7 bases at V and 1 base at J, with 13 bases between. CDR3 length: 13 residues. From germline, CDR1 is DFQATT and CDR2 SNEGSKA (reference sequence). CDR3 amino acids: CSGFRRPNTEAFF. CDR3 nucleotide sequence: TGCAGTGGTTTCCGACGGCCGAACACTGAAGCTTTCTTT.

This clonotype was found many times. DNA for the CDR3: TGTGCCAGCAGTTTCGACGCAGGATCCTACGAGCAGTACTTC. It specifies CASSFDAGSYEQYF. This rearrangement joins TRBV27 to TRBJ2-7; no clear D. The germline V gene has CDR1 MNHEY and CDR2 SMNVEV (reference sequence). Trimming left V 3 bases short and J 1 base short, with 10 bases between. The CDR3 totals 14 residues.

This clonotype occurred many times. This sequence joins TRBV4-2 and TRBJ2-5, with D perhaps matching TRBD1 or TRBD2 (5 bases each). Trimming stripped 5 bases from V and 1 base from J, with 17 bases between. Germline CDR1 is LGHNA and CDR2 is YNFKEQ. The CDR3 totals 16 residues. CDR3 protein: CASSTQAQGPQETQYF. In nucleotides, the CDR3 is TGTGCCAGCAGCACCCAAGCTCAGGGACCCCAAGAGACCCAGTACTTC.

This clonotype was picked up many times. This chain connects TRBV9 to TRBJ1-2, with D uncertain. The CDR3 runs 11 residues. V was shortened by 1 base and J by 8 bases, with 6 bases between the two germline ends. Germline CDR1 reads SGDLS; CDR2 reads YYNGEE. The CDR3 DNA reads TGTGCCAGCAGCGTAAATGGAGGCTACACCTTC. This codes for CASSVNGGYTF.

This clonotype was observed many times. The V and J genes are TRBV12-3 or TRBV12-4 and TRBJ1-3; D is perhaps TRBD1 (6 bases). The V end was cut by 3 bases, the J end by 0 bases, with 12 bases between. The CDR3 loop spans 16 amino acids. CDR3 sequence reads: CASSFGQGYSGNTIYF. In DNA, the CDR3 is TGTGCCAGCAGTTTCGGGCAGGGGTACTCTGGAAACACCATATATTTT.

This chain links TRBV30 with TRBJ1-1; D is uncertain. V was trimmed by 8 bases and J by 1 base, leaving 11 bases between them. Germline CDR1 GTSNPN, CDR2 SVGIG (reference sequence). The CDR3 spans 12 residues. CDR3 sequence reads: CAAATGNTEAFF. The CDR3 DNA reads as TGTGCCGCCGCGACTGGGAACACTGAAGCTTTCTTT.

This clonotype was seen many times. The rearrangement uses TRBV7-9 and TRBJ1-2; D may be TRBD1 (6 bases). This CDR3 spans 15 amino acids. With 6 bases removed from V and 8 bases from J, the gap between germline ends came to 22 bases. CDR1 and CDR2 from the germline V gene are SEHNR and FQNEAQ (reference sequence). CDR3 amino acids: CASRRGGDSQEGYTF. The CDR3 region has the DNA TGTGCCAGCAGGCGAGGGGGGGACTCTCAGGAGGGCTACACCTTC.

This clonotype occurred many times. The chain combines TRBV7-3 with TRBJ2-2, with 7 bases lining up with TRBD1. The CDR3 has 15 amino acids. From germline, CDR1 is SGHTA and CDR2 FQGTGA. Trimming took 5 bases from V and 4 from J; bases not matched to a gene: 7. The CDR3 DNA follows: TGTGCCAGCAGCCCCGACAGGGAGACCACCGGGGAGCTGTTTTTT. Encoded protein: CASSPDRETTGELFF.

The J gene is TRBJ1-1, the V gene TRBV6-5; D gene ambiguous. This CDR3 is 12 amino acids long. The V gene's germline CDR1 is MNHEY and CDR2 SVGAGI. V dropped 7 bases and J dropped 7 bases, with 13 bases sitting between them. Here the CDR3 reads CASISLGLEAFF. CDR3 nucleotides: TGTGCCAGCATTAGCCTAGGGCTTGAAGCTTTCTTT.

This clonotype was detected ten times or more. The rearrangement links TRBV2 to TRBJ1-2; TRBD1 is a possible D gene (5 bases). The CDR3 has 15 residues. V dropped 5 bases and J dropped 0 bases, with 13 bases sitting between them. Germline loops: CDR1 SNHLY, CDR2 FYNNEI. CDR3 nucleotide sequence: TGTGCCAGCAGTCTACCTGACAGAGCTAACTATGGCTACACCTTC. Translated: CASSLPDRANYGYTF.

Remarks on this clonotype: The conserved final phenylalanine or tryptophan is absent from the CDR3, which likely points to a read error. The V gene is TRBV18, the J gene TRBJ2-7; D unresolved. Trimming cost V 6 bases and J 4 bases, with 16 bases left between them. The CDR3 has 14 amino acids. Germline assignment: CDR1 KGHSH and CDR2 LQKENI. The CDR3 spells CASSLQGNVYEQYY. The CDR3 region has the DNA TGTGCCAGCTCGCTCCAAGGGAACGTTTACGAGCAGTACTAC.

The table lists this clonotype with many counts. The rearrangement uses TRBV27 and TRBJ1-1; TRBD1 agrees at 8 bases. J gave up 4 bases and V 6 bases, and 10 bases lay outside the gene matches. The CDR3 is 15 residues long. Germline V gives CDR1 MNHEY, CDR2 SMNVEV (reference sequence). Here the CDR3 DNA reads TGTGCCAGCAGCTCCGGGACAGGTCTCTTCACTGAAGCTTTCTTT. Translating gives CASSSGTGLFTEAFF.

The V call is TRBV6-2 or TRBV6-3, the J call TRBJ1-5; 8 positions match TRBD1. Germline V gene sequence: CDR1 MNHEY, CDR2 SVGEGT. Trimming took 8 bases from V and 2 from J; bases not matched to a gene: 5. The CDR3 covers 14 residues. CDR3 DNA: TGTGCCAGCGGAACACAGGGGGGCAATCAGCCCCAGCATTTT. Encoded protein: CASGTQGGNQPQHF.

This clonotype was picked up many times. The chain links TRBV29-1 to TRBJ1-2, with D unresolved. CDR3 length equals 11 residues. Germline V gene lookup returns CDR1 SQVTM and CDR2 ANQGSEA. CDR3 bases: TGCAGTGCCCAGGATTCCTATGGCTACACCTTC. It yields the protein CSAQDSYGYTF.

This clonotype has only a few counts. The rearrangement uses TRBV29-1 and TRBJ1-1, with 7 bases that match TRBD1. Germline CDR1 and CDR2: SQVTM and ANQGSEA. This CDR3 has 15 amino acids. Germline trimming cut 4 bases from V and 2 bases from J; bases unmatched to any gene: 10. DNA of the CDR3: TGCAGCGTTGTCGGTCAGGGGGGAAGAAACACTGAAGCTTTCTTT. Protein sequence: CSVVGQGGRNTEAFF. Full variable domain (remainder filled in from reference TRBV29-1 and TRBJ1-1): SAVISQKPSRDICQRGTSLTIQCQVDSQVTMMFWYRQQPGQSLTLIATANQGSEATYESGFVIDKFPISRPNLTFSTLTVSNMSPEDSSIYLCSVVGQGGRNTEAFFGQGTRLTVV.

The rearrangement uses TRBV20-1 and TRBJ2-4; D possibly matches TRBD1 or TRBD2 (5 bases each). Trimming left V 7 bases short and J 1 base short, with 11 bases between. The CDR3 has 13 amino acids. The germline gives CDR1 DFQATT, CDR2 SNEGSKA (reference sequence). This CDR3 reads CSGGGGAKNIQYF. The CDR3 nucleotides read TGCAGTGGTGGGGGTGGGGCCAAAAACATTCAGTACTTC.